This TCR beta chain was identified in a study of T cells in tumors after PD-1 blockade. Study at large: Patients had no prior checkpoint blockade, systemic immunosuppressants, or anti-cancer therapy within 4 weeks. Patients received pembrolizumab 200 mg every 3 weeks or cemiplimab 350 mg every 2 weeks.

The V gene lost 6 bases and the J gene lost 0 bases, with 7 bases spanning the gap. The CDR3 is 13 residues long. This table comes from immunoSEQ multiplex PCR, and its TCRdb copy is limited to in-frame clones, with some not included. This sample has some 66,000 clones, with approximately 74% found just once. This TCR was sampled from a human donor with basal cell carcinoma. Sequenced material: PBMCs, taken after anti-PD-1 treatment. The chain uses TRBV12-3 or TRBV12-4 and TRBJ2-3; D call uncertain. The CDR3 loop is CASRETSTDTQYF. The CDR3 bases are TGTGCCAGCAGAGAGACAAGCACAGATACGCAGTATTTT.